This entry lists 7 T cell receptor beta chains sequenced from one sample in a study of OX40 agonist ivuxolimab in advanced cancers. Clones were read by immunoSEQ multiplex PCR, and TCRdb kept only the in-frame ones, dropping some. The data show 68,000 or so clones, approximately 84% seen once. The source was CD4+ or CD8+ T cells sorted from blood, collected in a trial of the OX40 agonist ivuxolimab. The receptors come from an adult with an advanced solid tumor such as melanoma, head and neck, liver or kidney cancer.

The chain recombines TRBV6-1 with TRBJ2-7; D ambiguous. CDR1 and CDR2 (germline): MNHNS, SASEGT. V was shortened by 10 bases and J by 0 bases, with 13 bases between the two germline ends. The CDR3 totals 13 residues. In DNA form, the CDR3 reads TGTGCCAATACAGACGATTCCTCCTACGAGCAGTACTTC. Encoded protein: CANTDDSSYEQYF.

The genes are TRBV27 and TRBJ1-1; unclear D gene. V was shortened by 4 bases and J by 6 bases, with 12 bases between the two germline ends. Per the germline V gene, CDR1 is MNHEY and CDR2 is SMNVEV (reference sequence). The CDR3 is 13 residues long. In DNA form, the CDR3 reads TGTGCCAGCAGTTCCCGAGTCGTATCTGAAGCTTTCTTT. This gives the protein CASSSRVVSEAFF.

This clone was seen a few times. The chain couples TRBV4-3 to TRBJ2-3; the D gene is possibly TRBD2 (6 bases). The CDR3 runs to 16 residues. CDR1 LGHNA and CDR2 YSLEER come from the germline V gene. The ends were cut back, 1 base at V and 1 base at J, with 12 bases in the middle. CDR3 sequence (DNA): TGCGCCAGCAGCCAAGTCACAGCGGGCCGCACAGATACGCAGTATTTT. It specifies CASSQVTAGRTDTQYF.

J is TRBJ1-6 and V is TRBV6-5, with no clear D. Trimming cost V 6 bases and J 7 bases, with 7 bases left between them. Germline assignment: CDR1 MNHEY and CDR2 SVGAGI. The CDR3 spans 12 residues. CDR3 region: CASSFQNSPLHF. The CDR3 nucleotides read TGTGCCAGCAGCTTTCAAAATTCACCCCTCCACTTT.

The CDR3 spells CATHVGAGAKNIQYF. The DNA of the CDR3 is TGTGCCACTCATGTGGGGGCGGGGGCCAAAAACATTCAGTACTTC. V usage is TRBV30 and J usage is TRBJ2-4; D might be TRBD1 or TRBD2, each matching 6 bases. CDR3 size: 15 residues. CDR1 is GTSNPN and CDR2 is SVGIG in the germline V gene (reference sequence). With 8 bases removed from V and 1 base from J, the gap between germline ends came to 18 bases.

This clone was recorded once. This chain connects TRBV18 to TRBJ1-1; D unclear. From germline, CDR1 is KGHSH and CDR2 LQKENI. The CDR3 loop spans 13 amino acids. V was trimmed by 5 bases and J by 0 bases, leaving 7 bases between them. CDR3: CASSSELNTEAFF. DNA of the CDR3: TGTGCCAGCTCATCTGAGTTGAACACTGAAGCTTTCTTT.

The CDR3 DNA reads as TGCGCCAGCAGCTTGGGGTCGAGCACAGATACGCAGTATTTT. Its protein product is CASSLGSSTDTQYF. The chain combines TRBV5-1 with TRBJ2-3; D not resolved. Germline lookup yields CDR1 SGHRS and CDR2 YFSETQ. The CDR3 is made up of 14 amino acids. Trimming shortened V by 0 bases and J by 0 bases, and 5 bases separated the two germline ends.